In its sample, the clone carrying this T cell receptor beta chain was seen a few times. The CDR3 extends over 15 amino acids. Germline-derived CDR1 and CDR2 are DFQATT and SNEGSKA (reference sequence). V was pared by 0 bases and J by 4 bases, with 13 bases between. TCRdb re-called the 5' RACE reads with MiXCR, one entry per CDR3 protein. The sample contains some 70,000 distinct CDR3 sequences, less than 5% of which appear only once. These data are taken from a study of early T cells in non-severe SARS-CoV-2 infection. Looking at the study overall: Sequencing targeted bulk RNA from unsorted whole blood, leaving chains unpaired.

This clonotype was sampled from an adult who was a healthcare worker with PCR-confirmed SARS-CoV-2 infection or an uninfected control (not recorded which). Sequenced sample: whole blood. This chain links TRBV20-1 with TRBJ2-1; TRBD2 is a possible D gene (7 bases). The CDR3 loop reads CSARDGGAVYNEQFF. The CDR3 DNA reads TGCAGTGCTAGAGATGGGGGGGCCGTTTACAATGAGCAGTTCTTC.